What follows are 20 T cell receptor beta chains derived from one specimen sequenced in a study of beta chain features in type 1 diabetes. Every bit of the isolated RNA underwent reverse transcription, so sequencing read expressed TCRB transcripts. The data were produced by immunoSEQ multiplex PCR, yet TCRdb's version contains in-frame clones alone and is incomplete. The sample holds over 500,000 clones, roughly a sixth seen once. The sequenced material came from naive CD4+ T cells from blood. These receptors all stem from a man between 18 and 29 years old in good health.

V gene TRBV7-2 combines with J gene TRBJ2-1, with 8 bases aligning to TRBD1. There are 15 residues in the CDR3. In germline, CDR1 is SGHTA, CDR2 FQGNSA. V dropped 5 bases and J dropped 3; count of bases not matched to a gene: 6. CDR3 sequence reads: CASSTDRGVYNEQFF. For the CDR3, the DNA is TGTGCCAGCAGCACCGACAGGGGAGTCTACAATGAGCAGTTCTTC.

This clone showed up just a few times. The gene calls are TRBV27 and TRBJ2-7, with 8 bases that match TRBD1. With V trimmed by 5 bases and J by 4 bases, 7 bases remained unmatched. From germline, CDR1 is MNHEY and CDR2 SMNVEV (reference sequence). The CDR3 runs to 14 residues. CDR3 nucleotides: TGTGCCAGCAGTAAACGGGACAGGTTGTACGAGCAGTACTTC. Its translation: CASSKRDRLYEQYF.

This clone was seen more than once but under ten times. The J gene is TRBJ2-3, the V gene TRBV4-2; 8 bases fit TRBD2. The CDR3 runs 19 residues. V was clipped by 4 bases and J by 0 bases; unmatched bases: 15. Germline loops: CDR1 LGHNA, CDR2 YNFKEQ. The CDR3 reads CASSPRPRGGRVSTDTQYF. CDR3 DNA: TGTGCCAGCAGCCCACGGCCCCGGGGGGGGCGGGTGAGCACAGATACGCAGTATTTT.

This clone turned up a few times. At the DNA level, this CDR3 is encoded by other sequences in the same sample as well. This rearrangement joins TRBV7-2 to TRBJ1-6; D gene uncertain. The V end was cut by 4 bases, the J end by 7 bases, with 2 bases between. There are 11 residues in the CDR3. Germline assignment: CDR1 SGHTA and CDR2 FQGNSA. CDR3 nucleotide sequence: TGTGCCAGCAGCTCCAATTCACCCCTCCACTTT. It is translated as CASSSNSPLHF.

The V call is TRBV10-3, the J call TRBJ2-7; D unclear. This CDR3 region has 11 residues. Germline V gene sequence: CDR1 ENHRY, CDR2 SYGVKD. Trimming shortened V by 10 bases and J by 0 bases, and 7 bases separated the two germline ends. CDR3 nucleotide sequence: TGTGCCACAATTAGCTCCTACGAGCAGTACTTC. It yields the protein CATISSYEQYF.

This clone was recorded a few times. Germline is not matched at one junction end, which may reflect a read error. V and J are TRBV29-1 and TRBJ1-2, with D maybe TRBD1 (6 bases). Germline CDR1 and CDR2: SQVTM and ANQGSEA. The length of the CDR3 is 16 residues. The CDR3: CSAERMGAVSNYGYTF. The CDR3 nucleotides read TGCAGCGCTGAAAGGATGGGGGCTGTCAGTAACTATGGCTACACCTTC.

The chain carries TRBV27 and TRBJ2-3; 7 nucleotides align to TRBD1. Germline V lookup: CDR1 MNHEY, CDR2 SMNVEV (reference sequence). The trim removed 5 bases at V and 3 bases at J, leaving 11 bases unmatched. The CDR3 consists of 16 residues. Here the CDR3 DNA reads TGTGCCAGCAGTCCCCCGGACAGGATCTCAACAGATACGCAGTATTTT. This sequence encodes CASSPPDRISTDTQYF.

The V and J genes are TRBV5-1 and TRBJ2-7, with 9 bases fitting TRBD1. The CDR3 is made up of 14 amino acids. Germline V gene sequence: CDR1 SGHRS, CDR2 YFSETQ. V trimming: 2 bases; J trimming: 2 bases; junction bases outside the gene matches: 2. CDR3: CASSFGTGTYEQYF. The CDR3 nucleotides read TGCGCCAGCAGCTTCGGGACAGGGACCTACGAGCAGTACTTC.

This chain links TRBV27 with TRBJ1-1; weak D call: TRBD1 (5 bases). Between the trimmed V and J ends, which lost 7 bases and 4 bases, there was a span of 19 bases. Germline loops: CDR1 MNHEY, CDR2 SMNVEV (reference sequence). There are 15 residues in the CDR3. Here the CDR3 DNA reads TGTGCCAGCACCTTTTCAGGGCCCTCGGGCACTGAAGCTTTCTTT. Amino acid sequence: CASTFSGPSGTEAFF.

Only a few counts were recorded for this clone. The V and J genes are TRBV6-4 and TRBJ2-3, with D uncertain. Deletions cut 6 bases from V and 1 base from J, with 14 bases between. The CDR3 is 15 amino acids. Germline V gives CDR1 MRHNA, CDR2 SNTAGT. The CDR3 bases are TGTGCCAGCAGCCAGACCACCCGGGGCACAGATACGCAGTATTTT. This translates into CASSQTTRGTDTQYF.

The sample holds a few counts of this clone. CDR3 DNA: TGCGCCAGCAGCCGGACAGGAGCTGGAAACACCATATATTTT. Protein product: CASSRTGAGNTIYF. V gene TRBV4-1 combines with J gene TRBJ1-3; TRBD1 aligns across 7 bases. The CDR3 has 14 amino acids. The V gene end was trimmed by 4 bases and the J gene end by 2 bases; junction bases not matched to a gene: 2. Per germline, CDR1 MGHRA and CDR2 YSYEKL.

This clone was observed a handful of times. The CDR3 nucleotides read TGTGCCAGCAGTAAACTAGCGGGGGGGCCAGGCACAGATACGCAGTATTTT. It encodes CASSKLAGGPGTDTQYF. This chain uses TRBV27 with TRBJ2-3; 13 bases align to TRBD2. Germline V gives CDR1 MNHEY, CDR2 SMNVEV (reference sequence). V dropped 5 bases and J dropped 1; count of bases not matched to a gene: 6. This CDR3 contains 17 residues.

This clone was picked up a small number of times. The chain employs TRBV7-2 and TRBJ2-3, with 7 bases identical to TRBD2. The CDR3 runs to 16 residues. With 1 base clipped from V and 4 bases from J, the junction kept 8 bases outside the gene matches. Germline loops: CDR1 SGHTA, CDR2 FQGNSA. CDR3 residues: CASSLGSWTRSDTQYF. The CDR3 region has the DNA TGTGCCAGCAGCTTAGGATCTTGGACTAGGTCAGATACGCAGTATTTT.

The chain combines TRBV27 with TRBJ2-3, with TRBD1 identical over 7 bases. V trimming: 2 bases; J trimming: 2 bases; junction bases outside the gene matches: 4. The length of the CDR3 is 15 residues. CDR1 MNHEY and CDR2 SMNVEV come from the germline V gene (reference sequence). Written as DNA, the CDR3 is TGTGCCAGCAGTTTAACCGGGACAGCCACAGATACGCAGTATTTT. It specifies CASSLTGTATDTQYF.

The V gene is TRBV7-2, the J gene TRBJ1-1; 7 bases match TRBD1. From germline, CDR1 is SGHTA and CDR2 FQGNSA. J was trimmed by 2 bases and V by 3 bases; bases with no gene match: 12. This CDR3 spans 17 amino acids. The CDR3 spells CASSFRPTGASNTEAFF. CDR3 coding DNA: TGTGCCAGCAGCTTCCGACCCACAGGGGCCAGTAACACTGAAGCTTTCTTT.

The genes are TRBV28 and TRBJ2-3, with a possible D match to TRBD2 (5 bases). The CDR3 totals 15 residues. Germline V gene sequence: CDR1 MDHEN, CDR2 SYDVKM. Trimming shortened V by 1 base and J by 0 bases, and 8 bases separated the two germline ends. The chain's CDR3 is CASSLSERSTDTQYF. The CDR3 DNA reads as TGTGCCAGCAGTTTATCTGAGCGGAGCACAGATACGCAGTATTTT.

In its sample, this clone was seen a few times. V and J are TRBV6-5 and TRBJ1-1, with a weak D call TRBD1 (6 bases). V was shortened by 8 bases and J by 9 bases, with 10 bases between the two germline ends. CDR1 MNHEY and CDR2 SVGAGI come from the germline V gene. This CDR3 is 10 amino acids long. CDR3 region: CASGRGQAFF. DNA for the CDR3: TGTGCCAGCGGCAGGGGCCAAGCTTTCTTT.

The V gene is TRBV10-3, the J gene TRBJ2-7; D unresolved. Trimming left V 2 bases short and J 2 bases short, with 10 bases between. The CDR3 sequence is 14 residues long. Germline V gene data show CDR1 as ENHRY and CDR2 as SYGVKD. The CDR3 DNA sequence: TGTGCCATCAGTGAGGGGCAGGCCACCTACGAGCAGTACTTC. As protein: CAISEGQATYEQYF.

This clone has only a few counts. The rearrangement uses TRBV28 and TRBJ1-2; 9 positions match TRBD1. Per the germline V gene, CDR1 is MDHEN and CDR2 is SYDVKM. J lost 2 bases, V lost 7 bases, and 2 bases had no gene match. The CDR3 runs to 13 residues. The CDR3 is CASTGTGNYGYTF. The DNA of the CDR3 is TGTGCCAGCACTGGGACAGGGAACTATGGCTACACCTTC.

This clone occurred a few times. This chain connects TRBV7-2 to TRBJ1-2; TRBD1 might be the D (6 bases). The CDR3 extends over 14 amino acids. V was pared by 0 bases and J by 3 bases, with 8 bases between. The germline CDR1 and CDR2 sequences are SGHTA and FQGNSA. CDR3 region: CASSLADRHYGYTF. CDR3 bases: TGTGCCAGCAGCTTAGCGGACAGACACTATGGCTACACCTTC.